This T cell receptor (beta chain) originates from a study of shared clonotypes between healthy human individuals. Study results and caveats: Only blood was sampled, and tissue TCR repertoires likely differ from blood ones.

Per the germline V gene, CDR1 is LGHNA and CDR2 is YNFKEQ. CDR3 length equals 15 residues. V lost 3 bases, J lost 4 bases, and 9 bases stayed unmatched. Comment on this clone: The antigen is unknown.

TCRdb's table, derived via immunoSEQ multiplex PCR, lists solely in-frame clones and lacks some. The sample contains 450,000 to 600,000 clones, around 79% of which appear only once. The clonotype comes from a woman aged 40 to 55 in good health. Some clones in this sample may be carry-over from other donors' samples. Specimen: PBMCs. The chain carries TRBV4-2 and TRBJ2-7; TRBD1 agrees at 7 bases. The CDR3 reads CASSQDATGLYEQYF. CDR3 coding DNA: TGTGCCAGCAGCCAGGACGCGACAGGGTTATACGAGCAGTACTTC.